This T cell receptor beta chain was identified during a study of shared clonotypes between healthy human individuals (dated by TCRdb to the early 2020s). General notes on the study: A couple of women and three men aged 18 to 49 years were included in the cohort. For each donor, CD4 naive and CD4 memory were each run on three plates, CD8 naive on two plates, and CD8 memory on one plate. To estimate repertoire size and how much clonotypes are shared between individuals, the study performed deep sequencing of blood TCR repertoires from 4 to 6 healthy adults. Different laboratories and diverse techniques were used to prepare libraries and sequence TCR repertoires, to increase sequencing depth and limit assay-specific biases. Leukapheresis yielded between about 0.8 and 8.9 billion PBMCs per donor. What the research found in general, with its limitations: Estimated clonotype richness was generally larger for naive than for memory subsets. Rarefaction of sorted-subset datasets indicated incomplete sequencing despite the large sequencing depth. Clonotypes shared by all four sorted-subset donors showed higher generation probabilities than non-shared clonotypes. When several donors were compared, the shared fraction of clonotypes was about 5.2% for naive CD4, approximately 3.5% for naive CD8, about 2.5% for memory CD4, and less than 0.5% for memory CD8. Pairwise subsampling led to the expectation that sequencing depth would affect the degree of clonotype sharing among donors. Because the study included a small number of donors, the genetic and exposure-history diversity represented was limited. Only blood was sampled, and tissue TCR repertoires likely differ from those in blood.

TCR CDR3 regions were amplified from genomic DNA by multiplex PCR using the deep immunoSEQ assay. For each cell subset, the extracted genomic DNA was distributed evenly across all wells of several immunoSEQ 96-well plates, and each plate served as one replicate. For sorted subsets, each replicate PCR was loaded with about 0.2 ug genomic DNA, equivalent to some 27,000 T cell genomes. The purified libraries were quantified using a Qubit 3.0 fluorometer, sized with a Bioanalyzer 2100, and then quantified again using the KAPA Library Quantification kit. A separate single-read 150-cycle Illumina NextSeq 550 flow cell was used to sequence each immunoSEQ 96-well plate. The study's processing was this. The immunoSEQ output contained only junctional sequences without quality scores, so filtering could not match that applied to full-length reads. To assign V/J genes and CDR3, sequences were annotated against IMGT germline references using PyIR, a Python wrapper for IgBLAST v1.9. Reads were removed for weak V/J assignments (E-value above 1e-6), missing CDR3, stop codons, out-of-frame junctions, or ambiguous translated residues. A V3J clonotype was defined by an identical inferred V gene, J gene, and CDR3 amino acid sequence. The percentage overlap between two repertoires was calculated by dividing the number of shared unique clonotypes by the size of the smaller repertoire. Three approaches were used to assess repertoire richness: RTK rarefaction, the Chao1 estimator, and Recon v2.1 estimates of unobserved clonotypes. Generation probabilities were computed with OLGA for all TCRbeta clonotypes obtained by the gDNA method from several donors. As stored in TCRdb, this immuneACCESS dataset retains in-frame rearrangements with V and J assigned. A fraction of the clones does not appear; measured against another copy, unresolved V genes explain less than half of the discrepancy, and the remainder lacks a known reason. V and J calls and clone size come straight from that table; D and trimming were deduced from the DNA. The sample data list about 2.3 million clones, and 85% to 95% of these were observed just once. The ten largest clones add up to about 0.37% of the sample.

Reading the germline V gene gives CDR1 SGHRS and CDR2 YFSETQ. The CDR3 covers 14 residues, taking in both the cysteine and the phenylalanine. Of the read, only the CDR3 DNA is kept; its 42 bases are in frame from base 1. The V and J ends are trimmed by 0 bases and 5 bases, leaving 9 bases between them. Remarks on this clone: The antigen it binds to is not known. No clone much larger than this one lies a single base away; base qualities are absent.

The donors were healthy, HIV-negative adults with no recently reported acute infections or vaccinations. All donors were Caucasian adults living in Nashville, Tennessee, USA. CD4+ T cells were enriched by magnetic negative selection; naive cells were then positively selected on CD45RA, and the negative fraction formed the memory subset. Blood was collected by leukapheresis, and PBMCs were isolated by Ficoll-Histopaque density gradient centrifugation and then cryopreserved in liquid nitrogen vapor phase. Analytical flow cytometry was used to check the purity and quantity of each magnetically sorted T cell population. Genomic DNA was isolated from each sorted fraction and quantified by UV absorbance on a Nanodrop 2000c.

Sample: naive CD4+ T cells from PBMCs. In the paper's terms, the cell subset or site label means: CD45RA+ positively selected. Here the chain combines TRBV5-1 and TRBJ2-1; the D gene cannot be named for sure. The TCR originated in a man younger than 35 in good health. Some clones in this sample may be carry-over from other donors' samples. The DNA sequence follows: TGCGCCAGCAGCTTGGCCAATAGGGACAATGAGCAGTTCTTC. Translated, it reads CASSLANRDNEQFF.